A single sample gave rise to the 15 T cell receptor beta chains below, sequenced in a study of STAT5B mutations in CD4+ large granular lymphocyte leukemia. Method: immunoSEQ multiplex PCR; TCRdb's copy keeps in-frame clones and lacks some. The sample includes tens of thousands of clones, approximately 80% of them seen just once. The sample taken for sequencing was CD4+ T cells from blood buffy coats. The receptor set was obtained from a human donor in good health.

V gene TRBV11-2 combines with J gene TRBJ2-2; TRBD1 is a possible D gene (5 bases). The germline CDR1 and CDR2 sequences are SGHAT and FQNNGV. The CDR3 consists of 16 residues. V lost 4 bases and J lost 5, with 17 bases in between. CDR3 protein: CASSWAIRVGTGELFF. The CDR3 DNA sequence: TGTGCCAGCAGCTGGGCAATCAGGGTTGGGACCGGGGAGCTGTTTTTT.

The chain uses TRBV6-1 and TRBJ2-2, with D possibly being TRBD1 (5 bases). Per germline, CDR1 MNHNS and CDR2 SASEGT. V was cut by 6 bases and J by 4 bases, with 9 bases left in between. The length of the CDR3 is 13 residues. The CDR3 nucleotides are TGTGCCAGCAGGCCACAGGTCACCGGGGAGCTGTTTTTT. Translation gives CASRPQVTGELFF.

The sample holds a few counts of this clone. The rearrangement joins TRBV19 to TRBJ2-2; 9 bases match TRBD2. The J segment lost 4 bases and the V segment lost 9 bases, leaving 21 bases of the junction unmatched. Per the germline V gene, CDR1 is LNHDA and CDR2 is SQIVND (reference sequence). This CDR3 region has 19 residues. For the CDR3, the DNA is TGTGCCAGCAGTCGGCCAGCGGGAGGAGGGGGACTCCGCACCGGGGAGCTGTTTTTT. Its translation is CASSRPAGGGGLRTGELFF. The variable domain in full, completed from reference TRBV19 and TRBJ2-2, reads DGGITQSPKYLFRKEGQNVTLSCEQNLNHDAMYWYRQDPGQGLRLIYYSQIVNDFQKGDIAEGYSVSREKKESFPLTVTSAQKNPTAFYLCASSRPAGGGGLRTGELFFGEGSRLTVL.

The CDR3: CSVGSGRSYEQYF. The CDR3, as DNA: TGCAGCGTGGGTAGCGGGAGAAGCTACGAGCAGTACTTC. The chain employs TRBV29-1 and TRBJ2-7; 9 bases are shared with TRBD2. Germline values: CDR1 SQVTM, CDR2 ANQGSEA. CDR3 length: 13 amino acids. Trimming removed 6 bases from V and 3 bases from J; junction bases left unmatched: 6.

The chain is built from TRBV7-8 and TRBJ2-7, with D perhaps matching TRBD2 (7 bases). Trimming took 6 bases from V and 2 from J, leaving 14 bases between them. CDR1 SGHVS and CDR2 FQNEAQ come from the germline V gene. The CDR3 runs 14 residues. The DNA for the CDR3 is TGTGCCAGCAGTCGTACGGGGGGCCCCTACGAGCAGTACGTC. Residues: CASSRTGGPYEQYV.

The chain is built from TRBV29-1 and TRBJ2-1; perhaps TRBD2 as D (5 bases). Looked up from germline, CDR1 is SQVTM and CDR2 is ANQGSEA. CDR3 length equals 14 residues. The ends were cut back, 7 bases at V and 9 bases at J, with 22 bases in the middle. The CDR3 region has the DNA TGCAGCGCGGACCCGACGAGGCGGGCAGGTGAGCAGTTCTTC. Protein product: CSADPTRRAGEQFF.

This clone was picked up one time. V and J are TRBV6-1 and TRBJ2-5; the D gene could be TRBD1 or TRBD2 (5 bases each). The CDR3 consists of 14 residues. V lost 3 bases and J 5 bases, leaving 13 bases between the germline ends. Looked up from germline, CDR1 is MNHNS and CDR2 is SASEGT. CDR3 coding DNA: TGTGCCAGCAGTGACTGGGACCGACAGGAGACCCAGTACTTC. This sequence encodes CASSDWDRQETQYF.

The CDR3 loop reads CASSGSPGGTETQYF. In nucleotides, the CDR3 is TGTGCCAGCAGTGGAAGCCCAGGGGGTACAGAGACCCAGTACTTC. V usage is TRBV2 and J usage is TRBJ2-5, with 7 bases fitting TRBD1. The CDR3 spans 15 residues. CDR1 is SNHLY, CDR2 FYNNEI, per germline. V lost 4 bases and J lost 4; bases outside the gene matches: 9.

The rearrangement links TRBV6-1 to TRBJ2-1, with D unresolved. Trimming stripped 4 bases from V and 0 bases from J, with 13 bases between. CDR1 is MNHNS and CDR2 is SASEGT in the germline V gene. CDR3 length equals 16 residues. CDR3: CASSARLGVSYNEQFF. The CDR3 nucleotides read TGTGCCAGCAGTGCCAGACTTGGCGTCTCCTACAATGAGCAGTTCTTC.

The V gene is TRBV7-9, the J gene TRBJ2-5, with D possibly TRBD2 on 5 matching bases. Trimming took off 1 base at V and 1 base at J, with 16 bases between the two ends. This CDR3 region has 17 residues. Germline loops: CDR1 SEHNR, CDR2 FQNEAQ (reference sequence). Here the CDR3 reads CASSLVLMAGFQETQYF. The CDR3, as DNA: TGTGCCAGCAGCTTAGTTTTAATGGCGGGCTTCCAAGAGACCCAGTACTTC.

The genes are TRBV5-6 and TRBJ2-3; no firm D call. Germline V lookup: CDR1 SGHDT, CDR2 YYEEEE. V shed 2 bases and J shed 5 bases, with 6 bases lying between them. This CDR3 is 12 amino acids long. CDR3 sequence: CASSLSIDTQYF. CDR3 in DNA: TGTGCCAGCAGCTTATCGATAGATACGCAGTATTTT.

This clone has just a few counts. The chain recombines TRBV5-6 with TRBJ2-7, with 8 positions matching TRBD1. CDR1 is SGHDT and CDR2 is YYEEEE in the germline V gene. CDR3 length equals 14 residues. The trim removed 4 bases at V and 4 bases at J, leaving 7 bases unmatched. CDR3 protein: CASSIGQGAYEQYV. The CDR3 DNA reads TGTGCCAGCAGCATAGGACAGGGAGCGTACGAGCAGTACGTC.

The chain carries TRBV25-1 and TRBJ2-5; 7 nucleotides align to TRBD2. The CDR3 consists of 13 residues. Unmatched junction bases numbered 8, after V lost 6 bases and J lost 7 bases. Germline loops: CDR1 MGHDK, CDR2 SYGVNS. CDR3 amino acids: CASRGGDSLTQYF. The CDR3 DNA reads TGTGCCAGCAGGGGGGGGGACTCTTTGACCCAGTACTTC.

The chain joins TRBV5-6 to TRBJ2-3; no reliable D call. CDR1 and CDR2 (germline): SGHDT, YYEEEE. The CDR3 has 16 residues. V lost 1 base, J lost 0 bases, and 12 bases lay in between. The CDR3 sequence is CASSLLGYTSTDTQYF. The CDR3, as DNA: TGTGCCAGCAGCTTGTTAGGGTATACTAGCACAGATACGCAGTATTTT.

This sequence joins TRBV9 and TRBJ2-3; TRBD2 is a possible D gene (6 bases). This CDR3 is 14 amino acids long. CDR1 is SGDLS, CDR2 YYNGEE, per germline. V lost 6 bases, J lost 4 bases, and 15 bases lay in between. For the CDR3, the DNA is TGTGCCAGCAATTCTAACGGGAGTCCAGATACGCAGTATTTT. As protein: CASNSNGSPDTQYF.